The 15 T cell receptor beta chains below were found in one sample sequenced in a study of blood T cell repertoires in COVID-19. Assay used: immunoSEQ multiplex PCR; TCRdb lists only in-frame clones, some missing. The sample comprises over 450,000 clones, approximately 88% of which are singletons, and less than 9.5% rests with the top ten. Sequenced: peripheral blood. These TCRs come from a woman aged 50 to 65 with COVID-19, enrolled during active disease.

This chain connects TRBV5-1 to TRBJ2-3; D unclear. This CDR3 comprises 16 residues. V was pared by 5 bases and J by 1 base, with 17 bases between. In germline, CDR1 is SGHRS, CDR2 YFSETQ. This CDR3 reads CASSSSVSAGTDTQYF. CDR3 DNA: TGCGCCAGCAGTTCGTCGGTGAGCGCGGGCACAGATACGCAGTATTTT.

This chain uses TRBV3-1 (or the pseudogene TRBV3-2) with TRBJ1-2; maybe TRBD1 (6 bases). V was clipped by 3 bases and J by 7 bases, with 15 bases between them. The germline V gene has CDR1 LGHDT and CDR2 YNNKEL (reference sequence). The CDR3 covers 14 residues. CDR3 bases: TGTGCCAGCAGCCACGGAGAGGGGGTCCGTGGCTACACCTTC. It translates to CASSHGEGVRGYTF.

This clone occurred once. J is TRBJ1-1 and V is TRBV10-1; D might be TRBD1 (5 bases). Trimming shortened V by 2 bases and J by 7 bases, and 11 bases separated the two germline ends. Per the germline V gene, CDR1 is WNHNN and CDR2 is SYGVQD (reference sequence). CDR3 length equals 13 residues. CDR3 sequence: CASSENRHNEAFF. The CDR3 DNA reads TGCGCCAGCAGTGAGAACAGGCATAATGAAGCTTTCTTT.

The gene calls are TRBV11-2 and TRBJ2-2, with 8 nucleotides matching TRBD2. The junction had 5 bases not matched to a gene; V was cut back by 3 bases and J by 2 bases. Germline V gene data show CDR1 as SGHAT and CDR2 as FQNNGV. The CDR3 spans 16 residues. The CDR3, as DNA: TGTGCCAGCAGCTTCGGGCGGGGGGCCAACACCGGGGAGCTGTTTTTT. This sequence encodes CASSFGRGANTGELFF.

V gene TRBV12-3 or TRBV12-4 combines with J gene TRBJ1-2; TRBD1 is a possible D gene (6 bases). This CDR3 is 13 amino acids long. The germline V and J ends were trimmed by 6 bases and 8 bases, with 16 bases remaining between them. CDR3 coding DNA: TGTGCCAGCAGGGCCCGGCAGGGGCACGGCTACACCTTC. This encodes CASRARQGHGYTF.

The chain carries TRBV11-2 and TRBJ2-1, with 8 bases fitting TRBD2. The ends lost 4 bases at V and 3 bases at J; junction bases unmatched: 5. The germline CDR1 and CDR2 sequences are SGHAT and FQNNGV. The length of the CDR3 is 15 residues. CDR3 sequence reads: CASSSLAGGYNEQFF. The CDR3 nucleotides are TGTGCCAGCAGCTCTCTAGCGGGCGGCTACAATGAGCAGTTCTTC.

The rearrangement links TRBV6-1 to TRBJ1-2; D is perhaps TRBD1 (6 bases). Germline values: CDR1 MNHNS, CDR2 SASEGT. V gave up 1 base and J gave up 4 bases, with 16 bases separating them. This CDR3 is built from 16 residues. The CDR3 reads CASSEEGGAGIYGYTF. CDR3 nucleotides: TGTGCCAGCAGTGAAGAGGGGGGGGCAGGCATCTATGGCTACACCTTC.

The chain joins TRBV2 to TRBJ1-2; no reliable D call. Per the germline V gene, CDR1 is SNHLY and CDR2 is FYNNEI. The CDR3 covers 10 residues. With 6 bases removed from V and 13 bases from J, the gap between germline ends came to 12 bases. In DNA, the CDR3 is TGTGCCAGCAGCGGTACTGTTCCCACCTTC. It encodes CASSGTVPTF.

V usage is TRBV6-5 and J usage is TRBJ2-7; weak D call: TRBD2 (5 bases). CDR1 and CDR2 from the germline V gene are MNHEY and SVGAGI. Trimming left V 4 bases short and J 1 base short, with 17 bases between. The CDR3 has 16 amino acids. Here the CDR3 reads CASSSSWTGISYEQYF. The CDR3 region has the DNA TGTGCCAGCAGTTCCTCATGGACCGGGATATCCTACGAGCAGTACTTC.

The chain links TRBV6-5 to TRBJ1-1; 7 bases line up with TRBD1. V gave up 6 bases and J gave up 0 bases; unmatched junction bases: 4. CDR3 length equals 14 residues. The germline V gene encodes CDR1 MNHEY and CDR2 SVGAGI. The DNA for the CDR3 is TGTGCCAGCAGCCCGACAGGGATGAACACTGAAGCTTTCTTT. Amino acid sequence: CASSPTGMNTEAFF.

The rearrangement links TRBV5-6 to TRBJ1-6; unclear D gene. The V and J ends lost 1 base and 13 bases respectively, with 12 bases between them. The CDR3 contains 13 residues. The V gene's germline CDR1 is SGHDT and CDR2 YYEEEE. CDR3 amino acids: CASSLNQVAPLHF. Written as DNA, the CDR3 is TGTGCCAGCAGCTTGAATCAGGTTGCCCCCCTCCACTTT.

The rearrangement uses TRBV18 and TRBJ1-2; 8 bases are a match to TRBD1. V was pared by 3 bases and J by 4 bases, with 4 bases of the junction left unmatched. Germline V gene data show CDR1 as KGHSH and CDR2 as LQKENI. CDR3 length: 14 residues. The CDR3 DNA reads TGTGCCAGCTCACCGGGACAGGTTACCTATGGCTACACCTTC. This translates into CASSPGQVTYGYTF.

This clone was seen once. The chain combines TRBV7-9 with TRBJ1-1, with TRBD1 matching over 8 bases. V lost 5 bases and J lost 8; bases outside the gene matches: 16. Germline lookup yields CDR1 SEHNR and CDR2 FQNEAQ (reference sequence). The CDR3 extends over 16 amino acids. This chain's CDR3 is CASSLKPDRDHVEAFF. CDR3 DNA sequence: TGTGCCAGCAGCCTTAAACCGGACAGGGATCACGTGGAAGCTTTCTTT.

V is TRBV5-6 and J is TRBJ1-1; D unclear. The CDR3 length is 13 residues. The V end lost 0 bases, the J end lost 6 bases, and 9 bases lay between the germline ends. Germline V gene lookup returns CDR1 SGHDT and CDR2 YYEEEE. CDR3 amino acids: CASSLVSVAEAFF. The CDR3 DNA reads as TGTGCCAGCAGCTTGGTCAGCGTCGCTGAAGCTTTCTTT.

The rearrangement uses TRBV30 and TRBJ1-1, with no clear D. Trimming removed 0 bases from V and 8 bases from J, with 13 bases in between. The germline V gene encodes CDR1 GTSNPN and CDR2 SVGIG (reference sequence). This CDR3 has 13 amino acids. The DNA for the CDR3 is TGTGCCTGGAGTGTACGGCTTGAGGTGGAAGCTTTCTTT. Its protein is CAWSVRLEVEAFF.